This TCR beta chain was identified during a study of T cell changes during pregnancy in multiple sclerosis. This CDR3 contains 14 residues. V shed 4 bases and J 3 bases; nucleotides not matched to a gene: 4. Germline V lookup: CDR1 SGDLS, CDR2 YYNGEE. Sequencing used immunoSEQ multiplex PCR; TCRdb keeps in-frame clones, though not all of them. The data contain approximately 41,000 clones, roughly 88% of them seen just once; the ten biggest clones take up 1.4%. The TCR comes from a female donor with multiple sclerosis, enrolled in a pregnancy study. Source material: PBMCs (not recorded whether the cells were cultured). The chain combines TRBV9 with TRBJ2-3; TRBD2 matches at 8 bases. DNA for the CDR3: TGTGCCAGCAGCCCCGGGGGGGGAACAGATACGCAGTATTTT. The encoded protein is CASSPGGGTDTQYF.